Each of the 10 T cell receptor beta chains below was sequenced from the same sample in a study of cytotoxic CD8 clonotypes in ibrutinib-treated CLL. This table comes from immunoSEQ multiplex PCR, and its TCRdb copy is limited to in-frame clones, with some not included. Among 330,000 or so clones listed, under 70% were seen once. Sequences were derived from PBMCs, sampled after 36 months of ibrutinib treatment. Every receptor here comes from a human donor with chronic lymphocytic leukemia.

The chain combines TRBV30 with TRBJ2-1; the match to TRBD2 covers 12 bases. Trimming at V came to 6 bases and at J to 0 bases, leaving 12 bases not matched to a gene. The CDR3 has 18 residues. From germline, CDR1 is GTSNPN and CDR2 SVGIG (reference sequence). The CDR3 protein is CACYRTSGRPPSYNEQFF. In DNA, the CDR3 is TGTGCCTGCTACCGAACTAGCGGGAGGCCCCCCTCCTACAATGAGCAGTTCTTC.

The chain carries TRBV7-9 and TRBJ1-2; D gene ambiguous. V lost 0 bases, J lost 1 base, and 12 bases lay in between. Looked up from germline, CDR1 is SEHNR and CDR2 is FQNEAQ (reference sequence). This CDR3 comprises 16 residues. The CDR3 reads CASSLAFDLFNYGYTF. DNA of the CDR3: TGTGCCAGCAGCTTAGCGTTCGACTTATTTAACTATGGCTACACCTTC.

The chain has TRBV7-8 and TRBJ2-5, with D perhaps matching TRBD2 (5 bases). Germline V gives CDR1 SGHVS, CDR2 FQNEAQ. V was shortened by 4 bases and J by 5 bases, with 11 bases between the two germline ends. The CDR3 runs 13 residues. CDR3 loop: CASSSWTRETQYF. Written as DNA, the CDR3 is TGTGCCAGCAGCTCCTGGACTCGTGAGACCCAGTACTTC. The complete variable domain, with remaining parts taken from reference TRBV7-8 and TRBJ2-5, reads GAGVSQSPRYKVAKRGQDVALRCDPISGHVSLFWYQQALGQGPEFLTYFQNEAQLDKSGLPSDRFFAERPEGSVSTLKIQRTQQEDSAVYLCASSSWTRETQYFGPGTRLLVL.

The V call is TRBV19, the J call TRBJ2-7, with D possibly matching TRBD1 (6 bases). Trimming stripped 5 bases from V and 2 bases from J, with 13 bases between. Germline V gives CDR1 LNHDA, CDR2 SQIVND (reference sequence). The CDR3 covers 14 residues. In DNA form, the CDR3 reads TGTGCCAGTAGTCCATCCAGGGGTCCCTACGAGCAGTACTTC. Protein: CASSPSRGPYEQYF.

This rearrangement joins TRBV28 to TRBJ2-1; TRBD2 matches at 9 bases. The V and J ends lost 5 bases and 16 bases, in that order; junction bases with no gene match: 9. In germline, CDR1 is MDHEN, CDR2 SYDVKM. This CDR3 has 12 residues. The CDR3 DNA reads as TGTGCCAGCAGTGCCGGACTAGCGAGGCGTTTCTTC. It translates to CASSAGLARRFF.

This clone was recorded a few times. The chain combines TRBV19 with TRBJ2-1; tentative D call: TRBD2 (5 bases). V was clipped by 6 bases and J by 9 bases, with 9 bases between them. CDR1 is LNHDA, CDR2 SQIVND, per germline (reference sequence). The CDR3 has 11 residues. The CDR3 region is CASSTRVEQFF. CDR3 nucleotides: TGTGCCAGTAGCACTAGAGTTGAGCAGTTCTTC.

Written as DNA, the CDR3 is TGTGCCAGCAGTGAAGGGGGTGGAGATACGCAGTATTTT. Translating it yields CASSEGGGDTQYF. The chain has TRBV2 and TRBJ2-3; D ambiguous. Germline lookup yields CDR1 SNHLY and CDR2 FYNNEI. CDR3 length equals 13 residues. Trimming cost V 1 base and J 5 bases, with 7 bases left between them.

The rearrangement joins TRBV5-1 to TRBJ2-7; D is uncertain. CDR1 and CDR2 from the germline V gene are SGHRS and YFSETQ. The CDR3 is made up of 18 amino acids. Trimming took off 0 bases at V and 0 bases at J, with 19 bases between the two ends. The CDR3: CASSLAVDMTRFSYEQYF. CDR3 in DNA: TGCGCCAGCAGCTTGGCGGTCGACATGACGAGATTCTCCTACGAGCAGTACTTC.

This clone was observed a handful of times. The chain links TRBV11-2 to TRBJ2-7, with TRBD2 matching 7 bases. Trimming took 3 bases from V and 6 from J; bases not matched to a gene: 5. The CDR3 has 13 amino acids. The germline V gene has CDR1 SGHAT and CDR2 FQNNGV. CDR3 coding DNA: TGTGCCAGCAGCTTTCCGGGAGGCGGCGAGCAGTACTTC. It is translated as CASSFPGGGEQYF.

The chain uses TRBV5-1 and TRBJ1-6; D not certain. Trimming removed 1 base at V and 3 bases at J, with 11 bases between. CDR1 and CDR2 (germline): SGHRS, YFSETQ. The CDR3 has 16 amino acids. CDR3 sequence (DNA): TGCGCCAGCAGCTTGACGGCGATCGGCTATAATTCACCCCTCCACTTT. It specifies CASSLTAIGYNSPLHF.